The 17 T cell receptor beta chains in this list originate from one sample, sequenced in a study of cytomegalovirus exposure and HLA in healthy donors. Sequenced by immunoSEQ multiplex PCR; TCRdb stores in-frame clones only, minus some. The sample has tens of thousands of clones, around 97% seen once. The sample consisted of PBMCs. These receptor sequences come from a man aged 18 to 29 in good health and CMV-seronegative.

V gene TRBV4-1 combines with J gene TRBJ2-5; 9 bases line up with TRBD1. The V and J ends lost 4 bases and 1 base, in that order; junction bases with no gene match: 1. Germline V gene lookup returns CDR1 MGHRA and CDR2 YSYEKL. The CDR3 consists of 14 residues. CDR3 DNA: TGCGCCAGCAGCCCGACAGGGGGCCAAGAGACCCAGTACTTC. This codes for CASSPTGGQETQYF.

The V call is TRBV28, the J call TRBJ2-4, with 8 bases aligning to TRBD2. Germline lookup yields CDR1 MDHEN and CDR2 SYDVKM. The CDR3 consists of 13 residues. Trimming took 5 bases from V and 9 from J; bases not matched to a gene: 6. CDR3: CASSPGAGGIQYF. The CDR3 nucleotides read TGTGCCAGCAGTCCGGGGGCGGGGGGCATTCAGTACTTC. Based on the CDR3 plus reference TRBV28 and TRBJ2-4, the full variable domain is DVKVTQSSRYLVKRTGEKVFLECVQDMDHENMFWYRQDPGLGLRLIYFSYDVKMKEKGDIPEGYSVSREKKERFSLILESASTNQTSMYLCASSPGAGGIQYFGAGTRLSVL.

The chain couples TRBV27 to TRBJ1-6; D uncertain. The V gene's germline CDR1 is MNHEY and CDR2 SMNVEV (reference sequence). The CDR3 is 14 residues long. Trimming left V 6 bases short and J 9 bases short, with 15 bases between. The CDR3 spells CASSQEEVFSPLHF. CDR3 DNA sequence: TGTGCCAGCAGCCAAGAGGAAGTTTTTTCACCCCTCCACTTT.

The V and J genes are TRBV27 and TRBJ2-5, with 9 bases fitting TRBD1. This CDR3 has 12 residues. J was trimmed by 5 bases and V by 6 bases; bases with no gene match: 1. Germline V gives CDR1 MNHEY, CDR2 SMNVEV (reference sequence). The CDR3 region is CASRDRGETQYF. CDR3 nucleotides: TGTGCCAGCAGGGACAGGGGTGAGACCCAGTACTTC.

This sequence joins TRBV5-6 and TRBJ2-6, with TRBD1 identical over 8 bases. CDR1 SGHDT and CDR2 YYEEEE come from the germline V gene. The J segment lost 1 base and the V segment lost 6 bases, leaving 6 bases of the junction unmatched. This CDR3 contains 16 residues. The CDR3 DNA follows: TGTGCCAGCAATGCCAGGGGGCGGTCTGGGGCCAACGTCCTGACTTTC. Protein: CASNARGRSGANVLTF.

The CDR3 DNA follows: TGTGCCAGTAGTAAGCCCGCCCGGGGGGAGACCCAGTACTTC. Translated, it gives CASSKPARGETQYF. The rearrangement links TRBV19 to TRBJ2-5; D possibly corresponds to TRBD2 (6 bases). Trimming shortened V by 4 bases and J by 5 bases, and 14 bases separated the two germline ends. The CDR3 covers 14 residues. The germline V gene has CDR1 LNHDA and CDR2 SQIVND (reference sequence).

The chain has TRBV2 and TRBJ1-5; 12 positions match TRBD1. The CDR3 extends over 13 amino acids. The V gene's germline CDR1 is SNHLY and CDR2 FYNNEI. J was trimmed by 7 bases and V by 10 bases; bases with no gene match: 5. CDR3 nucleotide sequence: TGTGCCACGTCGGGACAGGGGGCCCAGCCCCAGCATTTT. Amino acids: CATSGQGAQPQHF. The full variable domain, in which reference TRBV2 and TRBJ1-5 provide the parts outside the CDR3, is EPEVTQTPSHQVTQMGQEVILRCVPISNHLYFYWYRQILGQKVEFLVSFYNNEISEKSEIFDDQFSVERPDGSNFTLKIRSTKLEDSAMYFCATSGQGAQPQHFGDGTRLSIL.

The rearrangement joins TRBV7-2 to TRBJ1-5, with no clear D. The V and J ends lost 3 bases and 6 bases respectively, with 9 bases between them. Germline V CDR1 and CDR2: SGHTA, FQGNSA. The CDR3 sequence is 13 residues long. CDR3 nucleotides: TGTGCCAGCAGCTTTAACGGTTTTCAGCCCCAGCATTTT. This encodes CASSFNGFQPQHF.

CDR3 loop: CASNWAGSEAFF. The CDR3 DNA follows: TGTGCCAGCAATTGGGCCGGTTCTGAAGCTTTCTTT. The chain links TRBV6-1 to TRBJ1-1; no reliable D call. Germline-derived CDR1 and CDR2 are MNHNS and SASEGT. Trimming removed 7 bases at V and 6 bases at J, with 12 bases between. The CDR3 totals 12 residues.

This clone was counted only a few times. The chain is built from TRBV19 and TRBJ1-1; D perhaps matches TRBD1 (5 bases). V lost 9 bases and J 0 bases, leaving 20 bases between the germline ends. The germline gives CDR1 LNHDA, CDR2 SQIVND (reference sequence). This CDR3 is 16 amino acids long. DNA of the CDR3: TGTGCCAGCAACCGGGACTCTTATAGTGTGAACACTGAAGCTTTCTTT. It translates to CASNRDSYSVNTEAFF.

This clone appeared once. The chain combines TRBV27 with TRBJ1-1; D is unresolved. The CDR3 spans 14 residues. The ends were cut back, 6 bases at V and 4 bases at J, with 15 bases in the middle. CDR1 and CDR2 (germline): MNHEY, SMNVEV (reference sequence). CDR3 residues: CASSPIDSRTEAFF. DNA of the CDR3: TGTGCCAGCAGCCCGATAGATTCTCGCACTGAAGCTTTCTTT.

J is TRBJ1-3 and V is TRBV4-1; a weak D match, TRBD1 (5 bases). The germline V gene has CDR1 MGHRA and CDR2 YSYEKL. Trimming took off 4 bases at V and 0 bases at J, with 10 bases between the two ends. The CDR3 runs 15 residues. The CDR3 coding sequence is TGCGCCAGCAGCCCGGGACTGATCTCTGGAAACACCATATATTTT. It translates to CASSPGLISGNTIYF.

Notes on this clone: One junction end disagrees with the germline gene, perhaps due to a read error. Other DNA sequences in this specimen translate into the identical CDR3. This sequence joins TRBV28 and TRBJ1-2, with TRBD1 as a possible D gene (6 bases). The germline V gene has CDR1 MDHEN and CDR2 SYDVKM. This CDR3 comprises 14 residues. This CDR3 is CASSLGQGNYGYTF. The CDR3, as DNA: TGTGCCAGCAGTTTAGGCCAGGGGAACTATGGTTACACCTTC.

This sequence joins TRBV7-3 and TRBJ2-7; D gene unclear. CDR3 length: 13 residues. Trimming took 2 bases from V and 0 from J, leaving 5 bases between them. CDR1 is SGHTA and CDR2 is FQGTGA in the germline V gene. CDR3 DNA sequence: TGTGCCAGCAGCTTAGAGAACTCCTACGAGCAGTACTTC. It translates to CASSLENSYEQYF.

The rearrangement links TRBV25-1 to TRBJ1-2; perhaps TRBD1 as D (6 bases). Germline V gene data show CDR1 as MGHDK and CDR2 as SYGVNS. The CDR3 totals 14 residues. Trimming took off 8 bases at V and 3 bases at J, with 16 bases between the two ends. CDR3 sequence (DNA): TGTGCCAGCCGGCCAAGGGGGATCGACTATGGCTACACCTTC. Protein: CASRPRGIDYGYTF.

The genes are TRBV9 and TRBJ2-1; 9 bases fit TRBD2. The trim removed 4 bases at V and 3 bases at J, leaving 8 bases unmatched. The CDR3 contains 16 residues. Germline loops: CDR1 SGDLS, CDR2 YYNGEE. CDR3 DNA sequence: TGTGCCAGCAGCCCATCTGCGGGAGGGGTCTACAATGAGCAGTTCTTC. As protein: CASSPSAGGVYNEQFF.

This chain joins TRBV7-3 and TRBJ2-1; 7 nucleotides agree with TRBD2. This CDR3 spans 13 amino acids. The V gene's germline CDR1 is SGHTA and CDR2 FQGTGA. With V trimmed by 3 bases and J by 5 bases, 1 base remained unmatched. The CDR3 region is CASSFGLDNEQFF. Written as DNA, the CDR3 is TGTGCCAGCAGCTTTGGACTAGACAATGAGCAGTTCTTC.